This T cell receptor beta chain was recovered during a study of identical twins. General study findings and limits: For zero-insertion analyses, partial confounding could come from invariant MAIT and iNKT cells.

The germline gives CDR1 SNHLY, CDR2 FYNNEI. Germline trimming cut 6 bases from V and 3 bases from J; bases unmatched to any gene: 11. The CDR3 spans 16 residues. Donors uniformly comprised healthy Caucasians. Notes on this clonotype: Its antigen remains unidentified.

TCRdb called the 5' RACE reads again in MiXCR, with one record for every CDR3 protein. In the table there are about 530,000 distinct CDR3 sequences, over 12% of which are singletons. These sequences were also reported in another study, on yellow fever vaccine responses in identical twins. From that report: Twins' T cell vaccine responses reportedly looked partly convergent, partly personalized.

Sequenced: CD4+ T cells sorted from blood. The V gene is TRBV2, the J gene TRBJ2-1, with 7 bases aligning to TRBD2. The receptor was isolated from a young woman in good health. The CDR3 sequence: CASSRSPSGLYNEQFF. In DNA form, the CDR3 reads TGTGCCAGCAGCAGAAGTCCTAGCGGCCTCTACAATGAGCAGTTCTTC.